This T cell receptor beta chain was recorded in a study of regulatory T cells in long-lasting Graves disease. This clonotype came up many times. CDR3-region Arm-PCR and iRepertoire HTBI primers produced the TCR beta libraries. From the multiplex PCR reads, TCRdb called clonotypes with MiXCR, one entry per CDR3 protein. In the table there are 500,000 or so distinct CDR3 sequences, under 20% of which are singletons. Time point given: newly diagnosed GD, antithyroid drugs for less than 3 months. Construction of the TCR library relied on RNA isolated from PBMCs. The V gene's germline CDR1 is SGHRS and CDR2 YFSETQ. This CDR3 has 15 residues. Losses at the gene ends were 0 bases for V and 7 bases for J; bases not matched to a gene: 3. The sample was also reused in another study, on T cells in Graves' hyperthyroidism and ophthalmopathy.

The material was peripheral blood mononuclear cells (PBMCs), obtained at new diagnosis, from a patient treated with antithyroid drugs. The TCR sequence derives from a man between 35 and 55 years old with Graves disease. The rearrangement uses TRBV5-1 and TRBJ2-1, with 11 bases aligning to TRBD2. The CDR3: CASSLVSSGRNEQFF. CDR3 bases: TGCGCCAGCAGCTTGGTGTCTAGCGGGAGGAATGAGCAGTTCTTC.